The T cell receptor beta chain described here comes from a study of T cell responses to AZD1222 COVID-19 vaccine (dated by TCRdb to about 2021). Study-wide context: AZD1222 recipients given second doses at about 4 weeks or at about 12 weeks were pooled, since spike-specific TCR depth and breadth were not found to differ between the two schedules. TCR sequencing was performed for about 250 trial participants, of whom about 200 were given two doses of AZD1222 and about 25 were given two doses of MenACWY control vaccine. Trial participants were enrolled by age into subgroups of 18-55, 56-69 and 70-plus years, and around 150, 29 and 61 TCR-sequenced participants, respectively, were included in these subgroups. On the study overall, not on this receptor specifically: Only six AZD1222 recipients were SARS-CoV-2 seropositive at baseline, limiting conclusions about previously exposed vaccinees. In the small 56-69-year group, the increase in depth fell short of significance, most likely because of low power. The vaccine-associated CD4 TCRs covered the entire spike protein, and the dominant responses fell in regions 160-218 and 743-854. No day 14 peak-response samples were available, so repertoires were characterized only after the peak T cell response. Nearly half of unique spike-specific TCRs reportedly recognized epitopes outside regions mutated in the B.1.351 and B.1.1.7 variants. After two AZD1222 doses, both the breadth and the depth of spike-specific TCRs were significantly higher than at day 0 and than in MenACWY recipients. Participants were mostly white British, with more females than males. The authors suggested clonal diversity may have been underestimated.

V is pared back by 4 bases and J by 2 bases, with 20 bases lying between the germline termini. From the cysteine up to the phenylalanine, the CDR3 has a length of 18 residues. The retained sequence is limited to the CDR3, 54 bases, with the frame set at the first base. Taken from the germline V gene, the CDR1 and CDR2 loops are MGHRA and YSYEKL. The CDR3 regions of human TCRbeta chains were subjected to immunosequencing. Regarding the original processing steps: TCRs in the repertoires were compared against a reference library of SARS-CoV-2-specific TCRs that had been generated with the MIRA antigen-specificity platform. Breadth meant the fraction of unique TCRs that were SARS-CoV-2-associated, whereas depth meant the fraction of total T cells that were SARS-CoV-2-associated. Using the MIRA data, every spike-specific TCR was mapped to the spike region that the TCR reacted to and assigned to either a CD4 or a CD8 class. Log10-transformed breadth and depth values were compared by one-way ANOVA with Sidak's multiple comparisons tests. TCRdb holds this immuneACCESS table with in-frame rearrangements only. Some clones are missing; in checked studies, unresolved V genes explain under half, and the rest has no known cause. That table gives V, J and clone size, and the DNA gave D and trimming. The sample includes 130,000 to 150,000 clones, with over 85% observed a single time. The ten largest clones take up approximately 1.5% of the sample.

Concerning this clone: The specificity of this receptor is unknown. Base qualities are missing; no much larger clone stands one base away.

What the time point label conveys for this sample: baseline before first vaccination. Vaccinee samples came from UK trials COV001 and COV002, including a single-blind randomized controlled phase 2/3 trial of AZD1222 (ChAdOx1 nCoV-19) in healthy adults. Trial participant PBMC samples were collected at day 0 and day 28 after the second dose for TCRbeta chain sequencing. The sample in question was peripheral blood, obtained on day 0 of AZD1222 vaccination. The chain is made from TRBV4-1 and TRBJ1-4; the D gene is unclear. The sequence was obtained from an adult in good health. The nucleotides are TGCGCCAGCAGCCTCACATGGCTCCTCAGAGGGACTAATGAAAAACTGTTTTTT. Its translation is CASSLTWLLRGTNEKLFF.